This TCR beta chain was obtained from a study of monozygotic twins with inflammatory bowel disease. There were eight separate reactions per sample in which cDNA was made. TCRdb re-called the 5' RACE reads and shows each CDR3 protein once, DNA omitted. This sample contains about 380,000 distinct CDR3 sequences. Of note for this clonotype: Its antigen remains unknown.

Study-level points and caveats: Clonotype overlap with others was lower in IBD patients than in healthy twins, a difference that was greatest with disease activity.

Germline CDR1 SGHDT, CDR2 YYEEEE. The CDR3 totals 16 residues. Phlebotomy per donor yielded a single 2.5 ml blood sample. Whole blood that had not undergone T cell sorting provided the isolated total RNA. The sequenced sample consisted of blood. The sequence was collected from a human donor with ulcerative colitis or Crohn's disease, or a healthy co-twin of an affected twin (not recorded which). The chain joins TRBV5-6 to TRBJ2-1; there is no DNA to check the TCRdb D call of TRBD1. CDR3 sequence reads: CASSFPQGAFLNEQFF.